A selection of T cell receptor beta chains follows, all from one sample in a study of Ad26.COV2.S vaccination and SARS-CoV-2 variants. Profiled with immunoSEQ multiplex PCR; TCRdb holds only in-frame clones, not every one. The top ten hold about 4.1% of the sample, which has more than 400,000 clones, less than 95% seen once. The source was peripheral blood, collected in a trial of Ad26.COV2.S vaccine versus placebo. These receptors were obtained from a person between 18 and 59 years old who received the Ad26.COV2.S COVID-19 vaccine or a placebo. The CDR3 runs from the conserved cysteine through the conserved F or W. The D gene is left open where the match is weak. Only some rows state a clone size, as once, few, many or a class for expanded clones.

>-|-|TRBJ1-2|15|TRBV19
CASSIAGTSIYGYTF
TGTGCCAGTAGTATCGCCGGGACAAGTATCTATGGCTACACCTTC
>few|-|TRBJ1-1|12|TRBV10-1
CASREMNTEAFF
TGCGCCAGCAGGGAGATGAACACTGAAGCTTTCTTT
>once|-|TRBJ1-1|12|TRBV27
CASGPQGGEAFF
TGTGCCAGCGGACCACAGGGCGGTGAAGCTTTCTTT
>-|-|TRBJ1-3|17|TRBV9
CASSVARQARGRDTIYF
TGTGCCAGCAGCGTAGCTCGACAGGCTCGTGGTAGGGACACCATATATTTT
>-|-|TRBJ2-5|15|TRBV5-4
CASSLEFANQETQYF
TGTGCCAGCAGCTTGGAGTTTGCAAATCAAGAGACCCAGTACTTC
>-|-|TRBJ2-5|15|TRBV28
CASSPLGRGWETQYF
TGTGCCAGCAGTCCCCTAGGAAGGGGCTGGGAGACCCAGTACTTC
>-|TRBD1|TRBJ2-7|14|TRBV5-4
CASSLRTGPYEQYF
TGTGCCAGCAGCCTTAGGACAGGGCCCTACGAGCAGTACTTC
>-|-|TRBJ2-1|14|TRBV6-5
CASTEGGSYNEQFF
TGTGCCAGCACCGAAGGAGGGAGCTACAATGAGCAGTTCTTC
>-|-|TRBJ2-5|13|TRBV29-1
CSVMEGSRETQYF
TGCAGCGTTATGGAGGGAAGTCGAGAGACCCAGTACTTC
>-|-|TRBJ2-5|14|TRBV4-3
CASSPMVTTETQYF
TGCGCCAGCAGCCCTATGGTGACTACAGAGACCCAGTACTTC
>-|-|TRBJ2-2|15|TRBV30
CAWSMLQGGAGELFF
TGTGCCTGGAGTATGTTACAGGGAGGGGCCGGGGAGCTGTTTTTT
>-|-|TRBJ2-2|12|TRBV28
CASRSNTGELFF
TGTGCCAGCAGGTCAAACACCGGGGAGCTGTTTTTT
>-|TRBD2|TRBJ2-1|16|TRBV7-9
CASSPSAGTSYNEQFF
TGTGCCAGCAGCCCCTCAGCGGGGACCTCCTACAATGAGCAGTTCTTC
>-|TRBD1|TRBJ1-2|16|TRBV5-6
CASSLDRDREVYGYTF
TGTGCCAGCAGCTTGGACCGGGACAGGGAAGTTTATGGCTACACCTTC
>-|TRBD1|TRBJ1-5|19|TRBV6-2/TRBV6-3
CASSKKDRGLNYSNQPQHF
TGTGCCAGCAGCAAGAAAGACAGGGGGCTGAACTATAGCAATCAGCCCCAGCATTTT
>-|TRBD1|TRBJ1-2|18|TRBV7-8
CASSLVLSSDRGLYGYTF
TGTGCCAGCAGCTTAGTTCTTTCCTCTGACAGGGGGCTCTATGGCTACACCTTC
>-|-|TRBJ1-1|13|TRBV5-5
CASSSDSMTEAFF
TGTGCCAGCAGCTCCGATAGCATGACTGAAGCTTTCTTT
>once|-|TRBJ1-5|13|TRBV6-2/TRBV6-3
CASSVQFGFYQHF
TGTGCCAGCAGTGTCCAGTTCGGATTCTATCAGCATTTT
>once|TRBD2|TRBJ2-3|14|TRBV7-3
CASSPASGRDTQYF
TGTGCCAGCAGCCCCGCTAGCGGGAGGGATACGCAGTATTTT
>-|TRBD1|TRBJ2-7|15|TRBV27
CASSFRSRDSYEQYF
TGTGCCAGCAGTTTCCGCAGTAGGGACAGCTACGAGCAGTACTTC
>once|TRBD2|TRBJ2-1|16|TRBV19
CASRVSGTSSYNEQFF
TGTGCCAGTAGGGTTAGCGGGACCAGCTCCTACAATGAGCAGTTCTTC
>-|-|TRBJ1-1|14|TRBV7-9
CASSLGQFNTEAFF
TGTGCCAGCAGCTTAGGACAGTTTAACACTGAAGCTTTCTTT
>few|TRBD1|TRBJ2-3|15|TRBV6-1
CASSDGTGESDTQYF
TGTGCCAGCAGTGACGGGACAGGGGAGTCAGATACGCAGTATTTT
>-|TRBD1|TRBJ1-1|14|TRBV3-1/TRBV3-2
CASSQRDRGTEAFF
TGTGCCAGCAGCCAAAGGGACAGGGGCACTGAAGCTTTCTTT
>-|TRBD2|TRBJ2-3|15|TRBV10-3
CAIGAPVAGADTQYF
TGTGCCATCGGCGCCCCAGTAGCGGGCGCAGATACGCAGTATTTT
>-|-|TRBJ1-2|11|TRBV28
CASTLGHGYTF
TGTGCCAGCACGTTGGGACATGGCTACACCTTC
>-|-|TRBJ2-7|16|TRBV7-8
CASSLGPLALSYEQYF
TGTGCCAGCAGCTTAGGCCCTCTAGCGCTCTCCTACGAGCAGTACTTC
>-|-|TRBJ2-5|14|TRBV2
CASSVARNQETQYF
TGTGCCAGCAGTGTCGCGCGGAATCAAGAGACCCAGTACTTC
>-|-|TRBJ1-4|16|TRBV4-2
CASSQSGFGANEKLFF
TGTGCCAGCAGCCAGTCAGGGTTTGGAGCTAATGAAAAACTGTTTTTT
>-|-|TRBJ1-6|13|TRBV30
CAWTGQPNSPLHF
TGTGCCTGGACCGGACAGCCTAATTCACCCCTCCACTTT
>-|-|TRBJ2-7|14|TRBV5-5
CASSLGDRSYEQYF
TGTGCCAGCAGCTTGGGGGACCGCTCCTACGAGCAGTACTTC
>-|-|TRBJ1-5|16|TRBV28
CASSLLFSSSHQPQHF
TGTGCCAGCAGTTTATTATTCTCGTCTAGCCATCAGCCCCAGCATTTT
>-|TRBD1|TRBJ1-2|14|TRBV4-1
CASSQGQGAYGYTF
TGCGCCAGCAGCCAAGGGCAGGGGGCTTATGGCTACACCTTC
>-|-|TRBJ2-7|14|TRBV4-2
CASSQTIGSYEQYF
TGTGCCAGCAGCCAGACTATTGGCTCCTACGAGCAGTACTTC
>-|-|TRBJ1-5|14|TRBV15
CATSREQGPGPQHF
TGTGCCACCAGCAGAGAACAGGGTCCGGGGCCCCAGCATTTT
>-|-|TRBJ2-3|14|TRBV9
CASSVGDSTDTQYF
TGTGCCAGCAGCGTAGGGGACAGCACAGATACGCAGTATTTT